A selection of T cell receptor beta chains follows, all from one sample in a study of blood T cell repertoires in COVID-19. Measured with immunoSEQ multiplex PCR; TCRdb has only the in-frame clones, and not every one. The sample has around 200,000 clones; around 82% are singletons. The sample was peripheral blood. These TCRs come from a human donor with acute or convalescent COVID-19. The donor label of this sample is uncertain. Both conserved end residues are trimmed from each CDR3. Fields, in order: V gene, CDR3 protein.

TRBV6-5 ASRVLNNEQF
TRBV4-1 ASSPTGGYGYT
TRBV20-1 SASELGGARQETQY
TRBV5-1 ASSLVAEGAYGYT
TRBV7-2 ASSLSGGPYEQY
TRBV27 ASSLFRGGNQPQH
TRBV28 ASSRDIGGDTGELF
TRBV2 ASSEEAGSSGNTIY
TRBV27 ASSWDRNYGYT
TRBV4-2 ASSPGSDYSNQPQH
TRBV3-1/TRBV3-2 ASSQEGSGTEAF
TRBV5-1 ASSLAPGDNEKLF
TRBV5-1 ASSWEGDTDTQY
TRBV29-1 SVGGLAGGRYNEQF
TRBV5-1 ASSSISGTYNEQF
TRBV19 ASSPRARGTETQY
TRBV3-1/TRBV3-2 ASSQRDRGYNEQF
TRBV5-1 ASSYHRQGWDEKLF
TRBV5-3 ARSYRWDSDEY
TRBV6-2/TRBV6-3 ASSYDVRDYSGNTIY
TRBV9 ASSVADWPLGYT
TRBV7-8 ASSTPDYPSGEQY
TRBV14 ASSQEWPGLAPPVQY
TRBV3-1/TRBV3-2 ASSRLAGATGNEQF
TRBV5-1 ASSEERSYGYT
TRBV29-1 SVLTGTSGSYEQY
TRBV5-5 ASSWGQPNTEAF
TRBV9 ASSSRTGGMDTQY
TRBV12-5 ASGPRLQEQY
TRBV7-3 ASSLQQASTGELF
TRBV27 ASSLTLAGGGSYEQY
TRBV11-2 ASSFTGSAYEQY
TRBV29-1 SVEAQGSSYEQY
TRBV7-3 ASSLRLAGANEQF
TRBV11-3 ASSLGTSEQY
TRBV18 ASSRKQGPTEAF
TRBV5-1 ASSPTGPNQPQH
TRBV2 ASRVSGTRTDTQY
TRBV9 ASSTQGQTYEQY
TRBV7-3 ASSPSSGANVLT
TRBV5-5 ASSLNMRGERPQY
TRBV27 ASRAGGYGYT
TRBV30 AWSLSTRGTDTQY
TRBV7-2 ASSSHPGQGEAF
TRBV6-5 ASIGTGVSNEQF
TRBV5-1 ASSLRAGPSYEQY
TRBV12-3/TRBV12-4 ASAGRGTGELF